The rows below give T cell receptor beta chains drawn from one sample of a study of CD4 T cells in relation to SARS-CoV-2 and coronaviruses. These receptors' antigens are unknown. The method was immunoSEQ multiplex PCR; TCRdb's version includes in-frame clones alone and lacks a portion of them. The sample carries about 21,000 clones, about 80% recorded once. What was sequenced was CD4+ T cells from PBMCs, cultured in vitro. These receptors were obtained from a human donor in good health. Both conserved end residues are part of each CDR3. The D gene is left open where the match is weak. Size is stated for part of the rows, as once, few or many counts, or as a class when the clone is expanded.

V: TRBV2
D: -
size: -
J: TRBJ2-2
CDR3: CASSEAYRANTGELFF
DNA: TGTGCCAGCAGTGAAGCGTACAGAGCGAACACCGGGGAGCTGTTTTTT

V: TRBV11-2
D: TRBD2
size: -
J: TRBJ2-1
CDR3: CASSLSGAGGGNEQFF
DNA: TGTGCCAGCAGCTTGTCGGGGGCGGGAGGGGGCAATGAGCAGTTCTTC

V: TRBV3-1/TRBV3-2
D: TRBD1
size: -
J: TRBJ1-1
CDR3: CASSRDRALNTEAFF
DNA: TGTGCCAGCAGTCGGGACAGGGCCTTGAACACTGAAGCTTTCTTT

V: TRBV19
D: -
size: once
J: TRBJ2-2
CDR3: CASTNWGFGTGELFF
DNA: TGTGCCAGTACTAACTGGGGGTTTGGCACCGGGGAGCTGTTTTTT

V: TRBV6-5
D: TRBD1
size: -
J: TRBJ2-2
CDR3: CASRRTGTNTGELFF
DNA: TGTGCCAGCAGAAGGACAGGGACGAACACCGGGGAGCTGTTTTTT

V: TRBV3-1/TRBV3-2
D: -
size: -
J: TRBJ1-3
CDR3: CASSQGPGNTIYF
DNA: TGTGCCAGCAGCCAAGGACCCGGAAACACCATATATTTT

V: TRBV10-3
D: -
size: once
J: TRBJ1-3
CDR3: CAIRETPKLSGNTIYF
DNA: TGTGCCATCAGAGAGACGCCTAAGCTGTCTGGAAACACCATATATTTT

V: TRBV5-1
D: -
size: few
J: TRBJ2-1
CDR3: CASSLDAGDNEQFF
DNA: TGCGCCAGCAGCTTGGACGCAGGGGATAATGAGCAGTTCTTC

V: TRBV19
D: -
size: -
J: TRBJ1-5
CDR3: CASSQALYQPQHF
DNA: TGTGCCAGTAGTCAGGCCCTTTATCAGCCCCAGCATTTT

V: TRBV7-8
D: -
size: -
J: TRBJ1-2
CDR3: CASSPGFSGYTF
DNA: TGTGCCAGCAGCCCCGGGTTCTCTGGCTACACCTTC

V: TRBV19
D: -
size: -
J: TRBJ2-1
CDR3: CASSIGPLGGASYNEQFF
DNA: TGTGCCAGTAGTATTGGCCCCCTGGGGGGGGCATCGTACAATGAGCAGTTCTTC

V: TRBV10-1
D: -
size: -
J: TRBJ1-1
CDR3: CASSLDPETTEAFF
DNA: TGCGCCAGCAGTCTGGACCCGGAGACCACTGAAGCTTTCTTT

V: TRBV6-5
D: TRBD1
size: -
J: TRBJ2-1
CDR3: CASSYGGQGFYEQFF
DNA: TGTGCCAGCAGTTACGGTGGACAGGGCTTCTATGAGCAGTTCTTC

V: TRBV14
D: -
size: -
J: TRBJ1-2
CDR3: CASSQTKQGGYGYTF
DNA: TGTGCCAGCAGCCAAACCAAGCAGGGAGGCTATGGCTACACCTTC

V: TRBV7-9
D: TRBD1
size: once
J: TRBJ2-2
CDR3: CASSTRDSITGELFF
DNA: TGTGCCAGCAGCACCCGGGACAGTATAACCGGGGAGCTGTTTTTT

V: TRBV29-1
D: TRBD2
size: -
J: TRBJ2-4
CDR3: CSVALAGDGNIQYF
DNA: TGCAGCGTTGCGCTAGCGGGAGACGGAAACATTCAGTACTTC

V: TRBV4-2
D: -
size: -
J: TRBJ1-2
CDR3: CASSQDERAPRPNGYTF
DNA: TGTGCCAGCAGCCAAGATGAGAGGGCCCCCAGGCCGAATGGCTACACCTTC

V: TRBV21-1
D: -
size: -
J: TRBJ1-5
CDR3: CASSKLDGINQPQHF
DNA: TGTGCCAGCAGCAAACTAGACGGGATAAATCAGCCCCAGCATTTT

V: TRBV25-1
D: TRBD1
size: -
J: TRBJ2-5
CDR3: CAGSKTGTYQETQYF
DNA: TGTGCCGGCAGCAAGACAGGGACGTACCAAGAGACCCAGTACTTC

V: TRBV5-1
D: -
size: -
J: TRBJ2-7
CDR3: CASSFTHGSYEQYF
DNA: TGCGCCAGCAGCTTTACGCACGGCTCCTACGAGCAGTACTTC

V: TRBV7-9
D: TRBD2
size: -
J: TRBJ2-7
CDR3: CASSSSGASSYEQYF
DNA: TGTGCCAGCAGCTCGAGCGGGGCGAGCTCCTACGAGCAGTACTTC